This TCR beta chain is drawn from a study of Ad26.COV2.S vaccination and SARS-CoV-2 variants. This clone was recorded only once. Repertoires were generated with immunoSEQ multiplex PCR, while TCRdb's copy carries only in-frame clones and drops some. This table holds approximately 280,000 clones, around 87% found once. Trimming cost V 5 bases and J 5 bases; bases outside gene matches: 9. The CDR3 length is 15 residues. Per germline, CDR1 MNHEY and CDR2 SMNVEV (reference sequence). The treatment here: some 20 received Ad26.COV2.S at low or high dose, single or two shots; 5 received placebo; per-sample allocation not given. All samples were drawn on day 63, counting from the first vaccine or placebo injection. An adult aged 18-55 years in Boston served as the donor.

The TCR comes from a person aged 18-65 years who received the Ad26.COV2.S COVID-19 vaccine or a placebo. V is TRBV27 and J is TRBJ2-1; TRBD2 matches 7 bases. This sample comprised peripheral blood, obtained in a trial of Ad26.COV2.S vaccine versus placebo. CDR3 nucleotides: TGTGCCAGCAGTGCAACTAGCGAGGCCCACAATGAGCAGTTCTTC. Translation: CASSATSEAHNEQFF.